This TCR beta chain is from a study of technical replicates of blood from several donors. The CDR3 spans 13 residues. Trimming removed 8 bases from V and 2 bases from J, with 12 bases in between. From germline, CDR1 is ENHRY and CDR2 SYGVKD. Here immunoSEQ multiplex PCR was the method, and the copy in TCRdb shows in-frame clones only, minus some. The table shows more than 65,000 clones, with about 93% occurring only once. The TCR sequence derives from a human donor in good health. The sequenced material came from T cells isolated from PBMCs. The chain joins TRBV10-3 to TRBJ1-2; D uncertain. The CDR3 reads CAIGVSGNYGYTF. The DNA for the CDR3 is TGTGCCATCGGCGTATCGGGAAACTATGGCTACACCTTC.